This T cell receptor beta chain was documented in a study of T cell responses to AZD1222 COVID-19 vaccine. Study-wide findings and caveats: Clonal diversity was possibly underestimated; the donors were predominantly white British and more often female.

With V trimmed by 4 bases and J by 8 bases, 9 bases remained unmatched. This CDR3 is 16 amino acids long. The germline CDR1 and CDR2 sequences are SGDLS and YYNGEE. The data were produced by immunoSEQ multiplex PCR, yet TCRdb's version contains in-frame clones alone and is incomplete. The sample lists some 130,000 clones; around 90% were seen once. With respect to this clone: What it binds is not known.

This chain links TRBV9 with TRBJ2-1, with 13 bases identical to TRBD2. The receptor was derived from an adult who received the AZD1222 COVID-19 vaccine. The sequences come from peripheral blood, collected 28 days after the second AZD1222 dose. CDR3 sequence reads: CASSPRGTSGGDEQFF. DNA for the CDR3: TGTGCCAGCAGCCCAAGAGGAACTAGCGGGGGGGATGAGCAGTTCTTC.